Each of the 6 T cell receptor beta chains below was sequenced from the same sample in a study of tumor-infiltrating lymphocytes in oesophageal squamous cell carcinoma (dated by TCRdb to the mid-2010s). Sequenced on an Illumina HiSeq 2000. The public reads were run again by TCRdb, first through fastp at Q25 and then through MiXCR, and only productive beta chains were kept. Entries that share a CDR3 protein sequence are merged under the most common genes and DNA. In all, the sample holds 12,000 or so distinct CDR3 sequences, and over 50% of those were seen once. The top ten hold around three fifths of the sample. Material for sequencing was blood. Source of these receptors: a female donor with esophageal squamous cell carcinoma.

The chain has TRBV7-9 and TRBJ2-4; D gene ambiguous. The end of the DNA is better explained by TRBJ2-1, so the J call may be wrong. The germline CDR1 and CDR2 sequences are SEHNR and FQNEAQ (reference sequence). The CDR3 has 13 amino acids. This chain's CDR3 is CASSLPTYNEQFF. CDR3 coding DNA: TGTGCCAGCAGCTTACCGACCTACAATGAGCAGTTCTTC.

V is TRBV19 and J is TRBJ2-1; TRBD1 might be the D (6 bases). Germline CDR1 LNHDA, CDR2 SQIVND (reference sequence). The CDR3 length is 16 residues. Trimming stripped 5 bases from V and 10 bases from J, with 24 bases between. The CDR3 DNA reads TGTGCCAGTAGTGGGGCTCTCGGGACAACCTCCTACGAGCAGTTCTTC. This sequence encodes CASSGALGTTSYEQFF.

V and J are TRBV7-3 and TRBJ1-1, with a possible D match to TRBD1 (5 bases). In germline, CDR1 is SGHTA, CDR2 FQGTGA. With 4 bases removed from V and 1 base from J, the gap between germline ends came to 7 bases. The CDR3 is made up of 13 amino acids. As DNA, the CDR3 is TGTGCCAGCAGCTATGGACAGAACACTGAAGCTTTCTTT. Protein product: CASSYGQNTEAFF.

The chain uses TRBV6-8 and TRBJ1-4; no definite D call. The germline CDR1 and CDR2 sequences are MNHGY and SAAAGT. V lost 7 bases and J 6 bases, leaving 18 bases between the germline ends. The CDR3 is made up of 15 amino acids. The CDR3 bases are TGTGCCAGCACGAAAGATGGGTATCATGATGAAAAACTGTTTTTT. It codes for CASTKDGYHDEKLFF.

The V and J genes are TRBV11-2 and TRBJ2-3; possibly TRBD2 for D (6 bases). The CDR3 extends over 13 amino acids. The V end lost 8 bases, the J end lost 1 base, and 10 bases lay between the germline ends. The germline gives CDR1 SGHAT, CDR2 FQNNGV. CDR3 nucleotides: TGTGCCAGCGCCTGGGGGGGCACAGATACGCAGTATTTT. It is translated as CASAWGGTDTQYF.

This clonotype is classed as large. The chain has TRBV7-8 and TRBJ2-3; 9 bases map to TRBD1. The J call could be wrong; TRBJ2-7 is a better fit for the DNA end. Looked up from germline, CDR1 is SGHVS and CDR2 is FQNEAQ. CDR3 length equals 16 residues. The CDR3 DNA reads TGTGCCAGCAGCCCCCTCGCCGGGACAGGGTCGTACGAGCAGTACTTC. Protein sequence: CASSPLAGTGSYEQYF.